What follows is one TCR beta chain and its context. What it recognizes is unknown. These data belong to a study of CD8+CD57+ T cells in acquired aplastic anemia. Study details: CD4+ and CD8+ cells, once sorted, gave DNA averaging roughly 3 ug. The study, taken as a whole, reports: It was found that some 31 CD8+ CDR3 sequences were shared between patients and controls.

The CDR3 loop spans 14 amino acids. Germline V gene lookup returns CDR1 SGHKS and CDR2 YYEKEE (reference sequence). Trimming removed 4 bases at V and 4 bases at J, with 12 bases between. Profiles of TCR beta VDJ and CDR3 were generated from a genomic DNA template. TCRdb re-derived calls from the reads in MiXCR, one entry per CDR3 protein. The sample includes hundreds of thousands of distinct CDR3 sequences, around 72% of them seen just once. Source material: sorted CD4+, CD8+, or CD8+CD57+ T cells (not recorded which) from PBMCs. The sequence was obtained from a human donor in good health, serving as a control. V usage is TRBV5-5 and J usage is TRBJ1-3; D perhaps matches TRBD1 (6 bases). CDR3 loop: CASSRGGGGNTIYF. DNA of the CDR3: TGTGCCAGCAGCCGGGGGGGCGGGGGAAACACCATATATTTT.